The TCR beta chain under discussion was sequenced for a study of T cell responses to AZD1222 COVID-19 vaccine. Only in-frame clones appear in the TCRdb table, and some are missing; sequencing was by immunoSEQ multiplex PCR. The data hold over 65,000 clones, with 70% to 85% observed a single time. To note about this clone: Its cognate antigen is unknown.

CDR3 length: 13 residues. V lost 1 base, J lost 2 bases, and 3 bases lay in between. Germline CDR1 is LGHDT and CDR2 is YNNKEL (reference sequence). Whole-study results and caveats: A rise in Spike-specific TCR breadth and depth followed two AZD1222 doses. A reported finding is that nearly half of spike-specific TCRs target unmutated variant regions. Regions 160-218 and 743-854 dominated among vaccine-associated CD4 TCRs spanning spike.

The rearrangement links TRBV3-1 (or the pseudogene TRBV3-2) to TRBJ2-4; D is ambiguous. This specimen was peripheral blood, taken on day 0 of AZD1222 vaccination. This TCR came from an adult in good health. The DNA of the CDR3 is TGTGCCAGCAGCCAAGGTCCCAAAAACATTCAGTACTTC. It encodes CASSQGPKNIQYF.